This TCR beta chain was observed in a study of human T cells and chemical hapten exposure. In the study overall: Once 0.01% DPC had been applied to the upper back by patch test, readings were taken at 6 days.

Library construction involved attaching unique molecular identifiers to individual cDNA molecules, which allowed quantitative, reproducible TCR counting. Authors' processing steps: A typical sample had 95,638 TCRs, with roughly 23,224 to 690,600 overall. From the RACE reads, TCRdb called clonotypes with MiXCR, one entry per CDR3 protein. TCRdb assigned the V and J calls; the authors' analysis was not used. The sample lists 70,000 to 90,000 distinct CDR3 sequences; about 10% were seen once. Time point noted: patch test 3, about 24 weeks after DPC sensitization. Treatment specified: therapeutic diphenylcyclopropenone sensitization with weekly scalp DPC. This clonotype was seen ten or more times. CDR1 is SNHLY, CDR2 FYNNEI, per germline. Trimming pared 6 bases from V and 1 base from J, leaving 16 bases between. This CDR3 is built from 15 residues.

The chain employs TRBV2 and TRBJ2-7; D uncertain. The source was whole blood, collected in connection with sensitization to the hapten diphenylcyclopropenone (DPC). The receptor was derived from a woman between 50 and 59 years old with alopecia areata. Some clones in this sample may be carry-over from other donors' samples. In DNA form, the CDR3 reads TGTGCCAGCAGCGAACCCACTACCTCGTCCTACGAGCAGTACTTC. Translation gives CASSEPTTSSYEQYF.